These 21 T cell receptor beta chains were sequenced from one sample in a study of T cell responses to AZD1222 COVID-19 vaccine (dated by TCRdb to the early 2020s). Receptors were amplified or captured by the immunoSEQ multiplex PCR assay. The table comes from immuneACCESS by way of TCRdb, which keeps in-frame sequences with V and J called. Part of the clones is missing from these tables; in studies checked, under half for an unresolved V gene and the rest for unknown reasons. The sample table shows around 180,000 clones, and around 90% are seen once. The ten largest clonotypes hold around 26% of the sample. According to the study, the label for this sample's time point signals: about 28 days (+/-7) after the second vaccine dose. This specimen was peripheral blood, taken 28 days after the second AZD1222 dose. These receptors all stem from an adult who received the AZD1222 COVID-19 vaccine.

In its sample, this clone was seen a few times. The chain carries TRBV19 and TRBJ2-5; D could derive from TRBD1 or TRBD2 (5 bases each). CDR3 length: 14 amino acids. Germline loops: CDR1 LNHDA, CDR2 SQIVND (reference sequence). Deletions cut 10 bases from V and 4 bases from J, with 19 bases between. CDR3 in amino acids: CATQTGTLRETQYF. CDR3 bases: TGTGCCACCCAGACCGGGACCTTGAGAGAGACCCAGTACTTC.

This clone has at least ten counts. This rearrangement joins TRBV7-9 to TRBJ2-3; 12 nucleotides line up with TRBD2. CDR1 and CDR2 from the germline V gene are SEHNR and FQNEAQ (reference sequence). Trimming removed 2 bases from V and 3 bases from J; junction bases left unmatched: 6. The CDR3 consists of 17 residues. The CDR3 bases are TGTGCCAGCAGCTTATCCGGACTAGCGGGACGAACAGATACGCAGTATTTT. Amino acid sequence: CASSLSGLAGRTDTQYF.

V and J are TRBV4-2 and TRBJ1-5, with a possible D match to TRBD1 (6 bases). Trimming removed 4 bases at V and 2 bases at J, with 15 bases between. Germline V gene data show CDR1 as LGHNA and CDR2 as YNFKEQ. The CDR3 loop spans 16 amino acids. The CDR3 loop is CASSLTTGTGNQPQHF. The CDR3 DNA is TGTGCCAGCAGCCTAACGACAGGCACGGGCAATCAGCCCCAGCATTTT.

This chain uses TRBV7-8 with TRBJ1-4; D is perhaps TRBD1 (5 bases). The V end was cut by 5 bases, the J end by 7 bases, with 17 bases between. The V gene's germline CDR1 is SGHVS and CDR2 FQNEAQ. The CDR3 consists of 15 residues. The CDR3 loop is CASSLAGTVGEKLFF. In nucleotides, the CDR3 is TGTGCCAGCAGCCTCGCGGGGACGGTTGGTGAAAAACTGTTTTTT. Complete variable domain (other parts from reference TRBV7-8 and TRBJ1-4): GAGVSQSPRYKVAKRGQDVALRCDPISGHVSLFWYQQALGQGPEFLTYFQNEAQLDKSGLPSDRFFAERPEGSVSTLKIQRTQQEDSAVYLCASSLAGTVGEKLFFGSGTQLSVL.

This clone appeared once. J is TRBJ2-5 and V is TRBV28; unclear D gene. Germline V gene sequence: CDR1 MDHEN, CDR2 SYDVKM. Between the trimmed V and J ends, which lost 6 bases and 2 bases, there was a span of 1 base. This CDR3 has 10 residues. DNA for the CDR3: TGTGCCAGCAGGCAAGAGACCCAGTACTTC. Its translation is CASRQETQYF. Looking up the rest from reference TRBV28 and TRBJ2-5 gives the full variable domain: DVKVTQSSRYLVKRTGEKVFLECVQDMDHENMFWYRQDPGLGLRLIYFSYDVKMKEKGDIPEGYSVSREKKERFSLILESASTNQTSMYLCASRQETQYFGPGTRLLVL.

In regard to this clone: One end of the junction is discordant with germline, which a read error may explain. The chain is built from TRBV6-9 and TRBJ2-5; D tentatively reads TRBD1 or TRBD2 (5 bases each). Germline V gene lookup returns CDR1 MNHGY and CDR2 SVAAGI. The CDR3 is made up of 11 amino acids. This CDR3 is CRPGTQETQYF. The CDR3 DNA reads as TGCAGACCTGGGACCCAAGAGACCCAGTACTTC.

This clone has just one count. The V gene is TRBV18, the J gene TRBJ2-5; D unclear. CDR3 length: 11 amino acids. V was trimmed by 4 bases and J by 3 bases, leaving 3 bases between them. Germline CDR1 is KGHSH and CDR2 is LQKENI. CDR3 in DNA: TGTGCCAGCTCACGAGAAGAGACCCAGTACTTC. This gives the protein CASSREETQYF.

The chain couples TRBV24-1 to TRBJ2-7; D could derive from TRBD1 or TRBD2 (5 bases each). The end of the DNA aligns better with TRBJ2-1, so the J call may be wrong. This CDR3 region has 12 residues. The germline gives CDR1 KGHDR, CDR2 SFDVKD. The CDR3: CATSLRGNEQFF. In nucleotides, the CDR3 is TGTGCCACCAGCCTGAGGGGCAATGAGCAGTTCTTC.

This sequence joins TRBV4-3 and TRBJ2-7; 8 nucleotides align to TRBD2. The germline V gene encodes CDR1 LGHNA and CDR2 YSLEER. The CDR3 has 16 amino acids. After removal of 0 bases from V and 2 bases from J, the junction contained 6 bases not matched to a gene. The CDR3 here is CASSQEVGRGAYEQYF. The CDR3 nucleotides are TGCGCCAGCAGCCAAGAGGTCGGGAGGGGAGCCTACGAGCAGTACTTC.

V and J are TRBV3-1 (or the pseudogene TRBV3-2) and TRBJ1-6; 9 nucleotides line up with TRBD1. The V segment lost 4 bases and the J segment 9 bases; nucleotides outside the gene matches: 7. This CDR3 region has 15 residues. Per germline, CDR1 LGHDT and CDR2 YNNKEL (reference sequence). CDR3 sequence: CASSPDRGVASPLHF. The CDR3 nucleotides are TGTGCCAGCAGCCCCGACAGGGGGGTTGCTTCACCCCTCCACTTT.

The J gene is TRBJ2-1, the V gene TRBV28; perhaps D is TRBD1 or TRBD2 (5 bases each). V lost 5 bases and J 6 bases, leaving 20 bases between the germline ends. The germline V gene has CDR1 MDHEN and CDR2 SYDVKM. The CDR3 loop spans 16 amino acids. Here the CDR3 reads CASSPPGARASNEQFF. The CDR3 DNA reads TGTGCCAGCAGTCCCCCCGGGGCGCGGGCTAGCAATGAGCAGTTCTTC.

This chain joins TRBV12-5 and TRBJ1-1; D gene ambiguous. Looked up from germline, CDR1 is LGHNT and CDR2 is FRNRAP. The CDR3 runs 12 residues. V gave up 7 bases and J gave up 9 bases, with 15 bases separating them. CDR3 DNA: TGTGCTAGTGCCCTTGGGGTGGGCCAAGCTTTCTTT. As protein: CASALGVGQAFF.

V and J are TRBV20-1 and TRBJ2-7; tentatively, D is TRBD1 or TRBD2 (5 bases each). The CDR3 loop spans 15 amino acids. Trimming took 3 bases from V and 2 from J, leaving 17 bases between them. Germline values: CDR1 DFQATT, CDR2 SNEGSKA (reference sequence). The CDR3 protein is CSASRAGTPTYEQYF. The DNA of the CDR3 is TGCAGTGCTAGTAGGGCAGGGACCCCTACCTACGAGCAGTACTTC.

The J gene is TRBJ1-2, the V gene TRBV5-1; 10 bases are shared with TRBD1. Germline trimming cut 0 bases from V and 5 bases from J; bases unmatched to any gene: 4. Germline V lookup: CDR1 SGHRS, CDR2 YFSETQ. The CDR3 spans 15 residues. This chain's CDR3 is CASSLGGQGKYGYTF. The CDR3 DNA follows: TGCGCCAGCAGCTTGGGGGGACAGGGGAAGTATGGCTACACCTTC.

The chain carries TRBV7-2 and TRBJ2-7; tentatively, D is TRBD2 (6 bases). This CDR3 is built from 15 residues. Trimming left V 5 bases short and J 0 bases short, with 14 bases between. Germline CDR1 reads SGHTA; CDR2 reads FQGNSA. CDR3 DNA: TGTGCCAGCAGCCTTCAGGCGGGACTCTCCTACGAGCAGTACTTC. The encoded protein is CASSLQAGLSYEQYF.

The rearrangement uses TRBV2 and TRBJ2-3; D unclear. The CDR3 runs to 12 residues. V lost 7 bases, J lost 7 bases, and 12 bases lay in between. The germline V gene encodes CDR1 SNHLY and CDR2 FYNNEI. This chain's CDR3 is CASIKERYTQYF. CDR3 coding DNA: TGTGCCAGCATTAAGGAGCGATATACGCAGTATTTT.

The chain uses TRBV3-1 (or the pseudogene TRBV3-2) and TRBJ2-3; 7 bases align to TRBD2. Germline-derived CDR1 and CDR2 are LGHDT and YNNKEL (reference sequence). The V and J ends lost 4 bases and 3 bases, in that order; junction bases with no gene match: 4. The CDR3 totals 14 residues. CDR3 DNA sequence: TGTGCCAGCAGCCCCCGACTAGCTACAGATACGCAGTATTTT. This codes for CASSPRLATDTQYF.

V usage is TRBV9 and J usage is TRBJ2-7; no reliable D call. Trimming stripped 0 bases from V and 0 bases from J, with 7 bases between. Germline-derived CDR1 and CDR2 are SGDLS and YYNGEE. This CDR3 spans 14 amino acids. CDR3 loop: CASSVGRLSYEQYF. DNA of the CDR3: TGTGCCAGCAGCGTAGGGCGTCTCTCCTACGAGCAGTACTTC.

The chain links TRBV5-1 to TRBJ1-1; 7 nucleotides agree with TRBD1. The V and J ends lost 4 bases and 3 bases, in that order; junction bases with no gene match: 9. This CDR3 comprises 15 residues. The germline gives CDR1 SGHRS, CDR2 YFSETQ. The CDR3 nucleotides are TGCGCCAGCAGCCCGACGGGCAGGGGGGACACTGAAGCTTTCTTT. Its translation: CASSPTGRGDTEAFF.

The CDR3 sequence: CASNGQPLIGALHF. DNA of the CDR3: TGTGCCAGCAATGGGCAGCCCTTGATCGGGGCCCTCCACTTT. This sequence joins TRBV28 and TRBJ1-6; D call uncertain. Germline V gives CDR1 MDHEN, CDR2 SYDVKM. The ends were cut back, 7 bases at V and 14 bases at J, with 21 bases in the middle. The CDR3 extends over 14 amino acids.

This rearrangement joins TRBV10-3 to TRBJ2-5, with 8 bases aligning to TRBD1. J lost 1 base, V lost 8 bases, and 9 bases had no gene match. The CDR3 covers 15 residues. Germline CDR1 is ENHRY and CDR2 is SYGVKD. This CDR3 is CAIALTGEVQETQYF. CDR3 bases: TGTGCCATCGCCCTGACAGGGGAGGTCCAAGAGACCCAGTACTTC.